The 7 T cell receptor beta chains below come from one sample, sequenced in a study of T cells in Graves' hyperthyroidism and ophthalmopathy. Template material for amplifying TCR beta CDR3 regions consisted of RNA transcripts. Researchers ran a first-round RT-PCR on the TCR CDR3 using the HTBI primer set. From the multiplex PCR reads, TCRdb called clonotypes with MiXCR, one entry per CDR3 protein. Of around 520,000 distinct CDR3 sequences listed, 12% to 15% are singletons. The sequencing input was blood. Receptors originate from a middle-aged woman with Graves' hyperthyroidism.

This clonotype was seen ten or more times. V usage is TRBV27 and J usage is TRBJ2-1; maybe TRBD2 (6 bases). The CDR3 consists of 16 residues. CDR1 is MNHEY and CDR2 is SMNVEV in the germline V gene (reference sequence). Trimming removed 2 bases from V and 0 bases from J, with 11 bases in between. CDR3 sequence: CASSLIGSSSYNEQFF. The CDR3 DNA reads TGTGCCAGCAGTTTAATCGGGAGCTCCTCCTACAATGAGCAGTTCTTC.

This clonotype was seen repeatedly, ten times or more. This rearrangement joins TRBV12-5 to TRBJ1-2; D might be TRBD1 (5 bases). From germline, CDR1 is LGHNT and CDR2 FRNRAP. This CDR3 is 14 amino acids long. V lost 0 bases and J lost 6, with 11 bases in between. The chain's CDR3 is CASGLVQEWHGYTF. The CDR3 DNA follows: TGTGCTAGTGGTTTGGTACAGGAGTGGCATGGCTACACCTTC.

This clonotype was counted between two and nine times. The genes are TRBV18 and TRBJ2-7; 7 nucleotides line up with TRBD2. Germline-derived CDR1 and CDR2 are KGHSH and LQKENI. This CDR3 contains 16 residues. V lost 3 bases and J lost 0; bases outside the gene matches: 8. The CDR3 bases are TGTGCCAGCTCACCCGGCGGGGGACCTAGCTCCTACGAGCAGTACTTC. Its protein product is CASSPGGGPSSYEQYF.

This clonotype occurred a few times. This sequence joins TRBV10-3 and TRBJ1-4; D might be TRBD1 (5 bases). V gave up 6 bases and J gave up 1 base, with 9 bases separating them. The CDR3 loop spans 14 amino acids. Per the germline V gene, CDR1 is ENHRY and CDR2 is SYGVKD. The CDR3 DNA reads as TGTGCCATCAGCGGGGGGGGAACTAATGAAAAACTGTTTTTT. Translated, it gives CAISGGGTNEKLFF.

The V call is TRBV7-2, the J call TRBJ1-2, with D perhaps TRBD1 (6 bases). Germline CDR1 is SGHTA and CDR2 is FQGNSA. The CDR3 spans 16 residues. Trimming left V 5 bases short and J 4 bases short, with 20 bases between. The CDR3 nucleotides read TGTGCCAGCAGCCCACTTACTGGACAGCCTCCCTATGGCTACACCTTC. Its protein is CASSPLTGQPPYGYTF.

This clonotype was observed many times. V gene TRBV3-1 combines with J gene TRBJ2-1; the match to TRBD2 covers 7 bases. This CDR3 contains 15 residues. J was trimmed by 8 bases and V by 5 bases; bases with no gene match: 12. Germline CDR1 LGHDT, CDR2 YNNKEL (reference sequence). CDR3 region: CASSSDWAGVYEQFF. CDR3 DNA sequence: TGTGCCAGCAGCTCGGACTGGGCGGGAGTCTATGAGCAGTTCTTC.

This clonotype was seen repeatedly, ten times or more. The chain couples TRBV2 to TRBJ2-7, with 12 positions matching TRBD2. The V gene end was trimmed by 1 base and the J gene end by 6 bases; junction bases not matched to a gene: 16. Germline V gene data show CDR1 as SNHLY and CDR2 as FYNNEI. There are 19 residues in the CDR3. The CDR3 coding sequence is TGTGCCAGCAGTGAAGAGTTGGACACCGCTAGCGGGAGGGGGCGCGAGCAGTACTTC. This codes for CASSEELDTASGRGREQYF.